The text below deals with one TCR beta chain. The data belong to a study of T-cell memory formation after mild COVID-19. MiXCR, applied by TCRdb to the 5' RACE reads, yields one record per CDR3 protein. The table lists roughly 40,000 distinct CDR3 sequences, roughly 8% of them singletons. CDR1 and CDR2 from the germline V gene are MGHRA and YSYEKL. CDR3 length equals 14 residues. The V end lost 1 base, the J end lost 4 bases, and 10 bases lay between the germline ends. The sample comprised PBMCs or a T cell subset sorted from them (not recorded which). The origin of this receptor is a man aged 18 to 35 who had mild COVID-19 (a few samples of this study predate the infection). Cell type and time point are not known. The chain uses TRBV4-1 and TRBJ1-2; a possible D gene is TRBD1 (5 bases). CDR3 in DNA: TGCGCCAGCAGCCAAGCTGGGGGAGTCTATGGCTACACCTTC. This codes for CASSQAGGVYGYTF.